Listed here are 24 T cell receptor beta chains from one sample, sequenced in a study of shared clonotypes between healthy human individuals. Profiling relied on immunoSEQ multiplex PCR, and the TCRdb table lists in-frame clones only, not all of them. The sample holds around 1.1 million clones; roughly 80% are singletons and the top ten take almost 0.9%. The sequencing input was memory CD4+ T cells from PBMCs. Noted subset: CD45RA-negative fraction. The receptors here all came from a man younger than 35 in good health. Some clones in this sample may be carry-over from other donors' samples.

The chain combines TRBV27 with TRBJ1-4; a possible D gene is TRBD1 (5 bases). Germline CDR1 reads MNHEY; CDR2 reads SMNVEV (reference sequence). The CDR3 has 15 residues. Trimming pared 6 bases from V and 1 base from J, leaving 12 bases between. The CDR3 sequence is CASSGTYQTNEKLFF. The CDR3 coding sequence is TGTGCCAGCAGCGGGACTTACCAAACTAATGAAAAACTGTTTTTT. Complete variable domain (other parts from reference TRBV27 and TRBJ1-4): EAQVTQNPRYLITVTGKKLTVTCSQNMNHEYMSWYRQDPGLGLRQIYYSMNVEVTDKGDVPEGYKVSRKEKRNFPLILESPSPNQTSLYFCASSGTYQTNEKLFFGSGTQLSVL.

This chain connects TRBV7-9 to TRBJ2-2; possibly TRBD1 for D (5 bases). Trimming removed 4 bases from V and 5 bases from J, with 14 bases in between. Germline V gene sequence: CDR1 SEHNR, CDR2 FQNEAQ (reference sequence). The CDR3 has 15 residues. The CDR3 region has the DNA TGTGCCAGCAGCTCCAGGGCAAAGATAACCGGGGAGCTGTTTTTT. Its protein is CASSSRAKITGELFF.

This sequence joins TRBV4-1 and TRBJ2-3; tentative D call: TRBD2 (5 bases). Deletions cut 6 bases from V and 4 bases from J, with 17 bases between. The CDR3 loop spans 15 amino acids. The germline CDR1 and CDR2 sequences are MGHRA and YSYEKL. The CDR3 sequence is CASSKGSDYSDTQYF. In DNA form, the CDR3 reads TGCGCCAGCAGTAAGGGCAGCGACTACTCAGATACGCAGTATTTT.

This chain uses TRBV21-1 with TRBJ1-4; TRBD1 is the table's D call, not checked against the DNA. TRBV21-1 is a pseudogene. This CDR3 region has 18 residues. The CDR3 nucleotides read TGTGCCAGCTGCTCCCTGGGGGCAAGTTGGGCACTGTGGGAAAAACTGTTTTTT. Protein: CASCSLGASWALWEKLFF.

The chain uses TRBV6-6 and TRBJ1-1, with D hard to call. The V gene's germline CDR1 is MNHNY and CDR2 SVGAGI (reference sequence). This CDR3 has 15 amino acids. Trimming left V 0 bases short and J 1 base short, with 9 bases between. The CDR3 DNA sequence: TGTGCCAGCAGTTACTCTAGGCAACAGAACACTGAAGCTTTCTTT. Protein: CASSYSRQQNTEAFF.

CDR3 bases: TGCAGTGCCGCGGATGAAAAACTGTTTTTT. Protein: CSAADEKLFF. The chain recombines TRBV20-1 with TRBJ1-4; no firm D call. This CDR3 contains 10 residues. In germline, CDR1 is DFQATT, CDR2 SNEGSKA (reference sequence). V shed 6 bases and J shed 6 bases, with 5 bases lying between them.

The rearrangement links TRBV25-1 to TRBJ2-5; D is ambiguous. This CDR3 is 14 amino acids long. Germline V CDR1 and CDR2: MGHDK, SYGVNS. Between the trimmed V and J ends, which lost 5 bases and 2 bases, there was a span of 12 bases. The DNA for the CDR3 is TGTGCCAGCAGTCTGGTTACGGTTCAAGAGACCCAGTACTTC. Translation gives CASSLVTVQETQYF. The full variable domain, rest sourced from reference TRBV25-1 and TRBJ2-5, is EADIYQTPRYLVIGTGKKITLECSQTMGHDKMYWYQQDPGMELHLIHYSYGVNSTEKGDLSSESTVSRIRTEHFPLTLESARPSHTSQYLCASSLVTVQETQYFGPGTRLLVL.

The chain couples TRBV6-1 to TRBJ2-7, with a tentative D call TRBD1 (5 bases). The CDR3 loop spans 15 amino acids. V was cut by 2 bases and J by 1 base, with 12 bases left in between. CDR1 and CDR2 from the germline V gene are MNHNS and SASEGT. This CDR3 reads CASSEKFDSSYEQYF. In DNA form, the CDR3 reads TGTGCCAGCAGTGAAAAGTTCGACAGTTCCTACGAGCAGTACTTC.

The chain links TRBV4-3 to TRBJ1-2; D might be TRBD1 (6 bases). The V and J ends lost 1 base and 8 bases respectively, with 20 bases between them. The CDR3 is 16 residues long. Germline values: CDR1 LGHNA, CDR2 YSLEER. CDR3: CASSQGYRQGRGGYTF. CDR3 DNA sequence: TGCGCCAGCAGCCAAGGATATCGGCAGGGGAGAGGAGGCTACACCTTC.

Details on this clone: A read error is possible here, since a much larger clone lies one base away. V is TRBV27 and J is TRBJ2-2; D remains ambiguous. The CDR3 has 12 residues. Germline V gene data show CDR1 as MNHEY and CDR2 as SMNVEV (reference sequence). Trimming removed 6 bases at V and 1 base at J, with 3 bases between. The CDR3 DNA is TGTGCCAGCAGCATGAACACCGGGGAGCTGTTTTTT. Protein sequence: CASSMNTGELFF.

This chain uses TRBV9 with TRBJ1-2; 8 nucleotides match TRBD1. V dropped 4 bases and J dropped 4; count of bases not matched to a gene: 12. The CDR3 length is 16 residues. Germline lookup yields CDR1 SGDLS and CDR2 YYNGEE. This CDR3 reads CASSRNPGTGSYGYTF. Written as DNA, the CDR3 is TGTGCCAGCAGCCGTAATCCTGGGACAGGTAGCTATGGCTACACCTTC.

V and J are TRBV5-4 and TRBJ1-4; the match to TRBD1 covers 7 bases. The CDR3 has 15 amino acids. Per the germline V gene, CDR1 is SGHNT and CDR2 is YYREEE (reference sequence). Germline trimming cut 4 bases from V and 3 bases from J; bases unmatched to any gene: 6. The CDR3 nucleotides are TGTGCCAGCAGCCGCACGACAGGGCCTAATGAAAAACTGTTTTTT. It codes for CASSRTTGPNEKLFF.

This chain uses TRBV2 with TRBJ2-7; the D gene is possibly TRBD2 (6 bases). V lost 1 base and J 0 bases, leaving 19 bases between the germline ends. The CDR3 totals 18 residues. Germline CDR1 reads SNHLY; CDR2 reads FYNNEI. The DNA of the CDR3 is TGTGCCAGCAGTGAAGTTTTCGCCCTTATGGGGGGCTCCTACGAGCAGTACTTC. Protein product: CASSEVFALMGGSYEQYF.

This clone was recorded only once. This sample includes further DNA sequences coding for the same CDR3. The chain links TRBV7-9 to TRBJ1-1, with D perhaps TRBD1 (5 bases). Germline V CDR1 and CDR2: SEHNR, FQNEAQ (reference sequence). This CDR3 has 12 residues. Trimming took 5 bases from V and 2 from J, leaving 6 bases between them. In DNA form, the CDR3 reads TGTGCCAGCAGCCGGGACAACACTGAAGCTTTCTTT. Its translation is CASSRDNTEAFF.

The V gene is TRBV28, the J gene TRBJ1-5; 7 bases line up with TRBD1. Per germline, CDR1 MDHEN and CDR2 SYDVKM. The length of the CDR3 is 16 residues. With 5 bases clipped from V and 6 bases from J, the junction kept 13 bases outside the gene matches. The CDR3 DNA reads TGTGCCAGCAGTAGGGAGAGGGGGCTGCAAGGTCAGCCCCAGCATTTT. Residues: CASSRERGLQGQPQHF.

This clone was detected only once. V and J are TRBV5-6 and TRBJ1-2; D might be TRBD1 (5 bases). Germline V gives CDR1 SGHDT, CDR2 YYEEEE. The CDR3 sequence is 11 residues long. V was trimmed by 4 bases and J by 8 bases, leaving 9 bases between them. The CDR3 DNA reads as TGTGCCAGCAGCCTCAACAGGGGCTACACCTTC. Translation gives CASSLNRGYTF.

The genes are TRBV9 and TRBJ2-1, with 8 positions matching TRBD2. The CDR3 length is 14 residues. Trimming took 7 bases from V and 0 from J; bases not matched to a gene: 3. Germline CDR1 SGDLS, CDR2 YYNGEE. CDR3 protein: CASQSGSSYNEQFF. The CDR3 nucleotides are TGTGCCAGCCAGAGCGGGAGCTCCTACAATGAGCAGTTCTTC.

The chain employs TRBV5-4 and TRBJ2-1, with D possibly matching TRBD2 (7 bases). The germline gives CDR1 SGHNT, CDR2 YYREEE (reference sequence). The CDR3 contains 17 residues. Trimming cost V 3 bases and J 2 bases, with 18 bases left between them. CDR3 bases: TGTGCCAGCAGCTCCCTGAAGGGGGAGGGGGCCTACAATGAGCAGTTCTTC. It yields the protein CASSSLKGEGAYNEQFF. Full variable domain (outside the CDR3, taken from reference TRBV5-4 and TRBJ2-1): ETGVTQSPTHLIKTRGQQVTLRCSSQSGHNTVSWYQQALGQGPQFIFQYYREEENGRGNFPPRFSGLQFPNYSSELNVNALELDDSALYLCASSSLKGEGAYNEQFFGPGTRLTVL.

The chain couples TRBV5-1 to TRBJ2-1; D is undetermined. V lost 0 bases and J lost 0, with 7 bases in between. Germline V CDR1 and CDR2: SGHRS, YFSETQ. The CDR3 is 15 residues long. This CDR3 is CASSLGAVSYNEQFF. Written as DNA, the CDR3 is TGCGCCAGCAGCTTGGGGGCAGTCTCCTACAATGAGCAGTTCTTC.

The rearrangement joins TRBV18 to TRBJ1-2; D is uncertain. Germline CDR1 and CDR2: KGHSH and LQKENI. The CDR3 has 14 residues. V was cut by 0 bases and J by 2 bases, with 7 bases left in between. The CDR3 sequence is CASSPPERNYGYTF. In nucleotides, the CDR3 is TGTGCCAGCTCACCACCGGAAAGGAACTATGGCTACACCTTC.

V and J are TRBV5-1 and TRBJ2-5; D is ambiguous. Germline V lookup: CDR1 SGHRS, CDR2 YFSETQ. This CDR3 is 13 amino acids long. Trimming left V 0 bases short and J 3 bases short, with 6 bases between. The CDR3 reads CASSLEQEETQYF. CDR3 sequence (DNA): TGCGCCAGCAGCTTGGAGCAAGAAGAGACCCAGTACTTC. The full variable domain, completed using reference TRBV5-1 and TRBJ2-5, is KAGVTQTPRYLIKTRGQQVTLSCSPISGHRSVSWYQQTPGQGLQFLFEYFSETQRNKGNFPGRFSGRQFSNSRSEMNVSTLELGDSALYLCASSLEQEETQYFGPGTRLLVL.

The J gene is TRBJ1-2, the V gene TRBV11-1; D gene unclear. Per germline, CDR1 SGHAT and CDR2 FQDESV (reference sequence). CDR3 length: 12 residues. Trimming removed 5 bases from V and 7 bases from J, with 11 bases in between. DNA for the CDR3: TGTGCCAGCAGCCAAGAGAGGTTTGGCTACACCTTC. This gives the protein CASSQERFGYTF.

V usage is TRBV11-2 and J usage is TRBJ2-5, with D hard to call. This CDR3 has 11 residues. Germline V CDR1 and CDR2: SGHAT, FQNNGV. The ends were cut back, 5 bases at V and 4 bases at J, with 5 bases in the middle. The CDR3 loop is CASSVLETQYF. The CDR3, as DNA: TGTGCCAGCAGCGTGCTAGAGACCCAGTACTTC.

With regard to this clone: This specimen includes other DNA sequences encoding the same CDR3. In nucleotides, the CDR3 is TGTGCCAGCAGTCGGGACAGGGCAACCTACGAGCAGTACTTC. Protein: CASSRDRATYEQYF. This chain links TRBV2 with TRBJ2-7; 9 positions agree with TRBD1. Losses at the gene ends were 5 bases for V and 2 bases for J; bases not matched to a gene: 4. CDR1 and CDR2 from the germline V gene are SNHLY and FYNNEI. This CDR3 region has 14 residues.